This T cell receptor beta chain emerged from a study of blood T cell repertoires in COVID-19 (dated by TCRdb to about 2020). For the wider study: Samples from collaborators originated in the United States, Italy and Spain and spanned both the acute and convalescent phases of COVID-19. The dataset comprised deeply sampled blood TCRbeta repertoires from subjects exposed to, actively infected with, or recovered from COVID-19. A de-identified subject ID, COVID-19 status, age in years and sex were almost always included in the sample metadata. The prospective study material was composed of cDNA or gDNA derived from T cells, B-cell-depleted T cells, or PBMCs. Where available, HLA class I and class II types were obtained from metadata supplied by the sample provider rather than from assay-based typing. Samples were obtained from the ongoing ImmuneRACE study (first 160 participants) and from over 1,000 subjects provided by 6 global collaborators. A freely available public database, intended as a resource for researchers studying the immune response to SARS-CoV-2, is where the repertoires were released.

V loses 3 bases, J loses 6 bases, and the germline ends lie 21 bases apart. From its cysteine to its phenylalanine, the CDR3 spans 17 amino acids. The kept DNA is CDR3 alone, 51 bases in frame from the first base. The germline V gene yields KGHSH for CDR1 and LQKENI for CDR2. On this clone itself: Which antigen it targets is not known. No quality values exist for individual bases; no much larger clone is one base distant.

Whole blood was collected in K2EDTA tubes by collaborating institutions according to the institutions' own protocols. For TCRbeta analysis, collaborator samples were shipped as frozen whole blood, as isolated PBMCs, or as DNA extracted from either sample type. Results the study describes overall, beyond this receptor: The quantity of clinical and demographic metadata differed by source and by participant and was supplied without curation.

TCRbeta CDR3 regions were amplified from genomic DNA using the immunoSEQ Assay, a bias-controlled multiplex PCR. From the authors' description of their analysis: The number of nucleated cells in each sample was estimated by amplification of reference gene primers within the assay. To quantify the absolute abundance of each unique TCRbeta CDR3 rearrangement, sequence reads were collapsed and filtered. Productive Simpson clonality was computed per sample as the square root of Simpson's diversity index over productive rearrangements. The immuneACCESS repertoire file appears here via TCRdb, limited to in-frame rearrangements. These files lack a portion of the clones; in checked studies, under half of the deficit traces to unresolved V genes, and the cause of the others is not known. D and trimming come from the DNA, and the V and J calls and clone size come from that table. The sample yields approximately 270,000 clones; 88% were counted once. The ten largest account for roughly 1.4% of the sample.

The source of this sequence is a man older than 75 with acute or convalescent COVID-19. Source material: peripheral blood. The rearranged chain carries TRBV18 and TRBJ2-1; tentative D gene TRBD1, with 8 bases matching. The DNA reads TGTGCCAGCTCACCCTGGACAGGGCTAGGACTAGGCAATGAGCAGTTCTTC. Its translation is CASSPWTGLGLGNEQFF. Supplemented by the reference TRBV18 and TRBJ2-1 proteins around the CDR3, the complete variable domain is NAGVMQNPRHLVRRRGQEARLRCSPMKGHSHVYWYRQLPEEGLKFMVYLQKENIIDESGMPKERFSAEFPKEGPSILRIQQVVRGDSAAYFCASSPWTGLGLGNEQFFGPGTRLTVL.